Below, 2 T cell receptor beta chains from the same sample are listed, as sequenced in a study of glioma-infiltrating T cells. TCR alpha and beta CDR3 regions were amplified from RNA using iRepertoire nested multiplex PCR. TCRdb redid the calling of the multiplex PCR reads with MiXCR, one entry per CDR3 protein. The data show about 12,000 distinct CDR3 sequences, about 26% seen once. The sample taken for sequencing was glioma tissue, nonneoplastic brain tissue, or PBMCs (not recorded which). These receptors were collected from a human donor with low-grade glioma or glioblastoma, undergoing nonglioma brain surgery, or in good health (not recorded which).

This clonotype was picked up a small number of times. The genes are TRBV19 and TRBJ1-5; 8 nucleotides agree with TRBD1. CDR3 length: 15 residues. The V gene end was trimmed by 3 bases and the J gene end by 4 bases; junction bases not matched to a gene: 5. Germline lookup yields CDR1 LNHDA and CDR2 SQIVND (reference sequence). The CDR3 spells CASSMAGGPNQPQHF. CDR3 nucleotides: TGTGCCAGTAGTATGGCAGGGGGCCCGAATCAGCCCCAGCATTTT.

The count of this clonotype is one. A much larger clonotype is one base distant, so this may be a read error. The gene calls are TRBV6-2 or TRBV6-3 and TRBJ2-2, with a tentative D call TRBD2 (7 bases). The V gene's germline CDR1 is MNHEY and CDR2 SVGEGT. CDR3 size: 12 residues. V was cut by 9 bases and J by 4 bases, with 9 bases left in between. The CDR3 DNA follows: TGTGCCAGAGGGGGGGGCACCGGGGAGCTGTTTTTT. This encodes CARGGGTGELFF.